The entry that follows covers one T cell receptor (beta chain) sequence. The antigen it binds to is not known. No qualities accompany the bases; no much larger clone lies one base away. These data originate in a study of T cell responses to AZD1222 COVID-19 vaccine (dated by TCRdb to the early 2020s). At the level of the whole study: TCR sequencing was performed for over 230 trial participants, of whom around 200 were given two doses of AZD1222 and roughly 25 were given two doses of MenACWY control vaccine. Trial participants were enrolled by age into subgroups of 18-55, 56-69 and 70-plus years, and around 150, 28 and 57 TCR-sequenced participants, respectively, were included in these subgroups.

The time point label, as the study defines it: about 28 days (+/-7) after the second vaccine dose. This sample's treatment or condition label indicates: meningococcal conjugate vaccine given as trial control. Samples from vaccinated people were obtained from the UK trials COV001 and COV002, which included a single-blind randomized controlled phase 2/3 trial of AZD1222 (ChAdOx1 nCoV-19) in healthy adults. Trial participant PBMC samples were collected at day 0 and day 28 after the second dose for TCRbeta chain sequencing. The CDR3 regions of human TCRbeta chains were analyzed by immunosequencing. Regarding the original processing steps: Repertoire TCRs were checked for matches against a reference library of SARS-CoV-2-specific TCRs that had been generated using the MIRA antigen-specificity platform. Breadth was defined as the fraction of unique TCRs that were SARS-CoV-2-associated. Depth was defined as the fraction of total T cells that were SARS-CoV-2-associated. Using the MIRA data, every spike-specific TCR was mapped to the spike region that the TCR reacted to and assigned to either a CD4 or a CD8 class. Log10-transformed breadth and depth values were compared by one-way ANOVA with Sidak's multiple comparisons tests. The immuneACCESS repertoire file appears here via TCRdb, limited to in-frame rearrangements. These files lack a portion of the clones; in checked studies, under half of the deficit traces to unresolved V genes, and the cause of the others is not known. V and J calls and clone size are those listed in that table; D and trimming were worked out from the DNA. The sample records approximately 150,000 clones, approximately 86% of which are singletons. 5.4% of the sample is in the top ten clones.

The V end loses 5 bases and the J end loses 1 base, and a stretch of 14 bases separates them. Based on the germline V gene, the CDR1 and CDR2 sequences are MNHEY and SVGAGI. Reading from cysteine to phenylalanine, the CDR3 counts 15 amino acids. Only the CDR3 DNA is retained, 45 bases long and in frame from the first base. Broad study findings and their caveats: Most participants were white British and females outnumbered males, and the authors suggested that clonal diversity may have been underestimated. The 56-69-year group was small, and its depth increase did not reach significance, likely because of low power. CD4 TCRs associated with the vaccine covered the entire spike protein, and the dominant responses were in regions 160-218 and 743-854. Conclusions about previously exposed vaccinees are limited because only five to seven AZD1222 recipients were SARS-CoV-2 seropositive at baseline. A significant rise in spike-specific TCR breadth and depth was observed after two AZD1222 doses relative to day 0 and relative to MenACWY recipients. Nearly half of unique spike-specific TCRs reportedly recognized epitopes outside regions mutated in the B.1.351 and B.1.1.7 variants. Because no day 14 peak-response samples were available, the repertoires could be characterized only after the peak T cell response.

The sequences come from peripheral blood, collected 28 days after the second dose of the MenACWY control vaccine. The chain is encoded by TRBV6-5 joined to TRBJ2-5, with no confident D gene call. This TCR was sampled from an adult who received the MenACWY meningococcal vaccine as a control. The CDR3 amino acid sequence is: CASSPAPDGQETQYF. Here is the DNA: TGTGCCAGCAGTCCCGCCCCGGACGGCCAAGAGACCCAGTACTTC.